The following is a T cell receptor beta chain sequence with its context. Its specificity is not known. The sample originates from a study of blood T cells in healthy people across ages. The study's findings and limits: Donor CMV status was unknown, possibly confounding expanded clonotype changes.

Next came a second PCR, run for about 6 to 11 cycles, which used a sample-barcoded 5' primer along with a J-beta primer mix. TCRdb reprocessed the 5' RACE reads via MiXCR and lists one record per CDR3 protein. Among roughly 1.5 million distinct CDR3 sequences listed, approximately 42% were seen once. V lost 1 base and J lost 9, with 20 bases in between. The CDR3 runs 15 residues. CDR1 and CDR2 from the germline V gene are DFQATT and SNEGSKA (reference sequence). This receptor was identified in a woman under 30 in good health. The rearrangement joins TRBV20-1 to TRBJ2-3; TRBD2 might be the D (6 bases). Sequenced input: blood. CDR3 sequence reads: CSARGLVQFGETQYF. DNA of the CDR3: TGCAGTGCTAGAGGACTAGTGCAGTTCGGGGAGACGCAGTATTTT.